These 17 T cell receptor beta chains were all obtained from the same sample, sequenced in a study of shared clonotypes between healthy human individuals. Here immunoSEQ multiplex PCR was the method, and the copy in TCRdb shows in-frame clones only, minus some. The sample has over a million clones, approximately 98.5% seen once. The source material was naive CD4+ T cells sorted from blood. Regarding subset: CD45RA+ positively selected. The receptors derive from a man aged 30 to 39 in good health.

V gene TRBV11-2 combines with J gene TRBJ2-2; D unclear. Germline assignment: CDR1 SGHAT and CDR2 FQNNGV. CDR3 size: 12 residues. Trimming stripped 5 bases from V and 6 bases from J, with 7 bases between. The CDR3 is CASSPAAGELFF. DNA for the CDR3: TGTGCCAGCAGCCCCGCCGCCGGGGAGCTGTTTTTT.

As regards this clone: Other DNA sequences in the same sample also yield this CDR3. This chain joins TRBV5-1 and TRBJ2-1; possibly TRBD2 for D (5 bases). V lost 0 bases to trimming and J lost 4 bases, with 8 bases between them. CDR1 SGHRS and CDR2 YFSETQ come from the germline V gene. The CDR3 has 14 amino acids. This CDR3 reads CASSLDLAYNEQFF. As DNA, the CDR3 is TGCGCCAGCAGCTTGGATCTAGCTTACAATGAGCAGTTCTTC.

This rearrangement joins TRBV4-1 to TRBJ1-2; D gene unclear. CDR1 and CDR2 (germline): MGHRA, YSYEKL. Trimming stripped 3 bases from V and 1 base from J, with 6 bases between. The length of the CDR3 is 13 residues. The CDR3 nucleotides read TGCGCCAGCAGCCAGACGAATAACTATGGCTACACCTTC. Residues: CASSQTNNYGYTF.

The V gene is TRBV11-2, the J gene TRBJ2-7; D not certain. The CDR3 spans 16 residues. V lost 5 bases and J lost 5, with 22 bases in between. Germline lookup yields CDR1 SGHAT and CDR2 FQNNGV. CDR3 DNA sequence: TGTGCCAGCAGCCATTTCCGAGTATCGAGATCCCACGAGCAGTACTTC. Translated: CASSHFRVSRSHEQYF.

This chain links TRBV18 with TRBJ2-3; 13 nucleotides line up with TRBD2. This CDR3 has 17 amino acids. J lost 2 bases, V lost 2 bases, and 4 bases had no gene match. CDR1 and CDR2 from the germline V gene are KGHSH and LQKENI. The CDR3 sequence: CASSPMTSGRNTDTQYF. For the CDR3, the DNA is TGTGCCAGCTCACCAATGACTAGCGGGAGGAACACAGATACGCAGTATTTT.

The chain uses TRBV12-5 and TRBJ1-1; D not certain. Germline CDR1 and CDR2: LGHNT and FRNRAP. V gave up 5 bases and J gave up 1 base, with 8 bases separating them. The CDR3 sequence is 13 residues long. Here the CDR3 DNA reads TGTGCTAGTGGTGCACAAGGGAACACTGAAGCTTTCTTT. Translated, it gives CASGAQGNTEAFF.

CDR3 in amino acids: CASSPLPGINIQYF. The CDR3 region has the DNA TGTGCCAGCTCACCATTGCCAGGGATAAACATTCAGTACTTC. The chain is built from TRBV18 and TRBJ2-4, with D possibly TRBD1 on 5 matching bases. Trimming left V 2 bases short and J 6 bases short, with 11 bases between. The CDR3 has 14 residues. Per germline, CDR1 KGHSH and CDR2 LQKENI.

The rearrangement uses TRBV6-5 and TRBJ2-1; no clear D. CDR3 length equals 15 residues. CDR1 and CDR2 (germline): MNHEY, SVGAGI. V was shortened by 2 bases and J by 6 bases, with 14 bases between the two germline ends. For the CDR3, the DNA is TGTGCCAGCAGTTACCTGGCCGGCACGAGCAATGAGCAGTTCTTC. Translation: CASSYLAGTSNEQFF.

V usage is TRBV7-8 and J usage is TRBJ2-3, with 7 bases aligning to TRBD2. V dropped 3 bases and J dropped 6; count of bases not matched to a gene: 6. Germline V gene sequence: CDR1 SGHVS, CDR2 FQNEAQ. The CDR3 is made up of 14 amino acids. The CDR3 loop reads CASSLGGRSDTQYF. The CDR3, as DNA: TGTGCCAGCAGCTTGGGGGGGAGATCCGATACGCAGTATTTT. The full variable domain, with the rest looked up from reference TRBV7-8 and TRBJ2-3, is GAGVSQSPRYKVAKRGQDVALRCDPISGHVSLFWYQQALGQGPEFLTYFQNEAQLDKSGLPSDRFFAERPEGSVSTLKIQRTQQEDSAVYLCASSLGGRSDTQYFGPGTRLTVL.

The genes are TRBV4-1 and TRBJ2-5; D is possibly TRBD2 (7 bases). The V end lost 3 bases, the J end lost 5 bases, and 13 bases lay between the germline ends. Germline V gene sequence: CDR1 MGHRA, CDR2 YSYEKL. CDR3 length equals 14 residues. This CDR3 is CASSHPGGRETQYF. Here the CDR3 DNA reads TGCGCCAGCAGCCACCCGGGGGGCCGTGAGACCCAGTACTTC.

The rearrangement uses TRBV15 and TRBJ1-2; 8 nucleotides line up with TRBD1. The CDR3 is made up of 14 amino acids. V lost 2 bases, J lost 4 bases, and 3 bases stayed unmatched. Germline V gene sequence: CDR1 LNHNV, CDR2 YYDKDF (reference sequence). Here the CDR3 DNA reads TGTGCCACCAGCAGACCGGGACAGGCCTATGGCTACACCTTC. Protein sequence: CATSRPGQAYGYTF.

The chain couples TRBV7-8 to TRBJ1-1; possible D gene TRBD1, 5 bases. V lost 8 bases to trimming and J lost 4 bases, with 14 bases between them. The CDR3 has 13 residues. Germline values: CDR1 SGHVS, CDR2 FQNEAQ. CDR3 loop: CASGAREATEAFF. CDR3 sequence (DNA): TGTGCCAGCGGGGCCAGGGAGGCCACTGAAGCTTTCTTT.

The gene calls are TRBV19 and TRBJ2-1, with D uncertain. V lost 5 bases and J 3 bases, leaving 14 bases between the germline ends. This CDR3 is built from 15 residues. The germline V gene has CDR1 LNHDA and CDR2 SQIVND (reference sequence). This CDR3 is CASSPSGVSYNEQFF. CDR3 in DNA: TGTGCCAGTAGTCCTTCTGGAGTAAGCTACAATGAGCAGTTCTTC.

This chain connects TRBV7-8 to TRBJ2-7; unclear D gene. There are 14 residues in the CDR3. Germline V gene lookup returns CDR1 SGHVS and CDR2 FQNEAQ. V shed 5 bases and J shed 0 bases, with 11 bases lying between them. The CDR3: CASSPRHSSYEQYF. The CDR3 DNA sequence: TGTGCCAGCAGCCCTAGGCACAGCTCCTACGAGCAGTACTTC.

The genes are TRBV28 and TRBJ2-1, with D possibly TRBD2 on 6 matching bases. Trimming pared 8 bases from V and 8 bases from J, leaving 19 bases between. The CDR3 runs 14 residues. The V gene's germline CDR1 is MDHEN and CDR2 SYDVKM. The CDR3 spells CASASGTPRDEQFF. In nucleotides, the CDR3 is TGTGCCAGCGCCTCCGGGACTCCACGGGATGAGCAGTTCTTC.

The chain joins TRBV5-1 to TRBJ2-5, with 10 bases lining up with TRBD2. V lost 4 bases and J lost 1; bases outside the gene matches: 7. This CDR3 comprises 16 residues. CDR1 is SGHRS and CDR2 is YFSETQ in the germline V gene. CDR3 nucleotides: TGCGCCAGCAGCGTCCCTAGCGGGAGTACCCAAGAGACCCAGTACTTC. This gives the protein CASSVPSGSTQETQYF.

Regarding this clone: In the same sample, other DNA sequences code for this CDR3. V is TRBV5-1 and J is TRBJ2-1; 7 bases fit TRBD2. Germline V gene data show CDR1 as SGHRS and CDR2 as YFSETQ. V gave up 0 bases and J gave up 3 bases; unmatched junction bases: 3. The length of the CDR3 is 15 residues. In nucleotides, the CDR3 is TGCGCCAGCAGCTTGGCCTCTAGCGGCTACAATGAGCAGTTCTTC. It specifies CASSLASSGYNEQFF.